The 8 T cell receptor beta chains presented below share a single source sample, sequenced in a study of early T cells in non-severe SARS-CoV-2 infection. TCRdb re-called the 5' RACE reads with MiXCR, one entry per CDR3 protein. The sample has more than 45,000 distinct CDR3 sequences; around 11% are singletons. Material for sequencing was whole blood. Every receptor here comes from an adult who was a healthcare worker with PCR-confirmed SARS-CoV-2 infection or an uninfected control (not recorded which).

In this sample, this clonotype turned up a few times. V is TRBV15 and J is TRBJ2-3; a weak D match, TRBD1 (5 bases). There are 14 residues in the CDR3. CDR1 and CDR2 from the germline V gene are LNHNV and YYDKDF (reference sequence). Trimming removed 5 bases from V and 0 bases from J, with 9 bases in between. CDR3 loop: CATSRRVSTDTQYF. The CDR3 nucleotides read TGTGCCACCAGCCGCAGGGTTAGCACAGATACGCAGTATTTT.

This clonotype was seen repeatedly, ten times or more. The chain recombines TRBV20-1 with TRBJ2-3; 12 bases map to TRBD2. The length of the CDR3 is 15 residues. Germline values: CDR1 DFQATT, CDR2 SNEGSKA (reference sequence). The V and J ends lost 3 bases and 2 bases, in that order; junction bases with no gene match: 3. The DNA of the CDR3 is TGCAGTGCTAGTGGACTAGCGGGAATCACAGATACGCAGTATTTT. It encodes CSASGLAGITDTQYF.

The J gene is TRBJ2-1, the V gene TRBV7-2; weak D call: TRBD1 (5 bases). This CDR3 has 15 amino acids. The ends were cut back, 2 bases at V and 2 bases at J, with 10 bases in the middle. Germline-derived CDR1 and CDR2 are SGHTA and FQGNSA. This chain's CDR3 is CASSLLGAPYNEQFF. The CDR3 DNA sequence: TGTGCCAGCAGCTTATTAGGGGCCCCCTACAATGAGCAGTTCTTC. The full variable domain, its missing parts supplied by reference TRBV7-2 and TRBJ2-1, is GAGVSQSPSNKVTEKGKDVELRCDPISGHTALYWYRQSLGQGLEFLIYFQGNSAPDKSGLPSDRFSAERTGGSVSTLTIQRTQQEDSAVYLCASSLLGAPYNEQFFGPGTRLTVL.

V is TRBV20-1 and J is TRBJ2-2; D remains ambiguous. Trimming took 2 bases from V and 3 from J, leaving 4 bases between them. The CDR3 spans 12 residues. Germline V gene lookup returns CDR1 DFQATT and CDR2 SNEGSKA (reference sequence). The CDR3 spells CSARLDTGELFF. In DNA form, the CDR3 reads TGCAGTGCTAGACTTGACACCGGGGAGCTGTTTTTT.

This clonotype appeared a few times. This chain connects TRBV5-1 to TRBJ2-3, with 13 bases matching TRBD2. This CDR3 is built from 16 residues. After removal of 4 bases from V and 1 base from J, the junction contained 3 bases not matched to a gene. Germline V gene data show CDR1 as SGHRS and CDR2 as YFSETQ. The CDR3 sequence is CASSMGTSGGTDTQYF. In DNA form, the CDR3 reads TGCGCCAGCAGCATGGGGACTAGCGGGGGCACAGATACGCAGTATTTT.

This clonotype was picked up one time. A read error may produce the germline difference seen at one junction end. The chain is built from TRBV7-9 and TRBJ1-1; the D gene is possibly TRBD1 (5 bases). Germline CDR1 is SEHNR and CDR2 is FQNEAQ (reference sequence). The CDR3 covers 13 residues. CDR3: CASSLGGDNRAIF. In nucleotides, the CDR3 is TGTGCCAGCAGCTTAGGGGGCGACAATCGGGCTATCTTT.

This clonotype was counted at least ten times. The CDR3 spells CSARSVNEKLFF. For the CDR3, the DNA is TGCAGTGCTAGATCCGTTAATGAAAAACTGTTTTTT. The chain combines TRBV20-1 with TRBJ1-4; no definite D call. The CDR3 extends over 12 amino acids. V was trimmed by 2 bases and J by 4 bases, leaving 5 bases between them. Germline CDR1 reads DFQATT; CDR2 reads SNEGSKA (reference sequence).

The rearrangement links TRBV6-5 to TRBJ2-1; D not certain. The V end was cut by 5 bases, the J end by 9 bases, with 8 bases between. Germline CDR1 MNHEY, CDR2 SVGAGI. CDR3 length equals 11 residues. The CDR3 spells CASSTPAEQFF. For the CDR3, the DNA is TGTGCCAGCAGTACCCCCGCTGAGCAGTTCTTC.